This T cell receptor (beta chain) was obtained from a study of shared clonotypes between healthy human individuals. Study context: There were three CD4 naive, three CD4 memory, two CD8 naive and one CD8 memory plates per donor.

CD45RO-negative, CCR7-selected cells formed the naive CD8 fraction, which excluded terminally differentiated effector memory CD45RA+ cells. Of note for this clone: This CDR3 is also generated by other DNA sequences in the sample.

The repertoire was sequenced with immunoSEQ multiplex PCR; TCRdb's copy has only in-frame clones and lacks some. The sample consists of roughly 600,000 clones, nearly 98% of them appearing once. The junction had 2 bases not matched to a gene; V was cut back by 1 base and J by 5 bases. Per germline, CDR1 GTSNPN and CDR2 SVGIG (reference sequence). CDR3 length equals 15 residues. The sequencing sample was made of naive CD8+ T cells sorted from blood. This chain uses TRBV30 with TRBJ2-3; 14 bases are a match to TRBD2. This TCR came from a man aged 30-40 years in good health. For the CDR3, the DNA is TGTGCCTGGAGTGCCGGACTAGCGGGGGGAGATACGCAGTATTTT. Protein: CAWSAGLAGGDTQYF.